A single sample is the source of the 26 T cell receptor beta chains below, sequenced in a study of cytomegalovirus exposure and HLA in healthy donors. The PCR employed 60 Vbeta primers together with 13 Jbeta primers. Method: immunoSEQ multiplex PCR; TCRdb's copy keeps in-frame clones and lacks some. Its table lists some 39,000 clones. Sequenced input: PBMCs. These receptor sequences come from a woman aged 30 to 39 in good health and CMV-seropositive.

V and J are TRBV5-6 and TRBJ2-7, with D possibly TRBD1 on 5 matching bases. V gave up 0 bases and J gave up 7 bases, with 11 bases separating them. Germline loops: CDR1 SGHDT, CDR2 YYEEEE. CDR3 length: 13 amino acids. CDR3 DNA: TGTGCCAGCAGCTTGGGCAGGGTCTGGGAGCAGTACTTC. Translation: CASSLGRVWEQYF.

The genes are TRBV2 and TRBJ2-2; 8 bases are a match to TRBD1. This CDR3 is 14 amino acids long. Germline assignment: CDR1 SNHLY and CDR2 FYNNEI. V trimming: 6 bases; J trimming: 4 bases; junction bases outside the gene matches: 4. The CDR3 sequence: CASRDREVTGELFF. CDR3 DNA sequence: TGTGCCAGCAGGGACAGGGAGGTCACCGGGGAGCTGTTTTTT.

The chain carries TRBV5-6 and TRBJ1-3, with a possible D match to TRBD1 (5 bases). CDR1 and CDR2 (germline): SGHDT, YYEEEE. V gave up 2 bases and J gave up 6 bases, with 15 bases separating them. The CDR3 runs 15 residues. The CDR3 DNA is TGTGCCAGCAGCTTCGGTCAGGGTGTGGAAAACACCATATATTTT. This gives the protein CASSFGQGVENTIYF.

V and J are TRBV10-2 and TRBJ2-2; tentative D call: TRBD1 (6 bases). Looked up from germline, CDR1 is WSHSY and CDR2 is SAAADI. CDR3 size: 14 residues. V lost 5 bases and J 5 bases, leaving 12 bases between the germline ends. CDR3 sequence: CASSLYRVTGELFF. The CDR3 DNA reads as TGCGCCAGCAGTTTGTACAGGGTAACCGGGGAGCTGTTTTTT.

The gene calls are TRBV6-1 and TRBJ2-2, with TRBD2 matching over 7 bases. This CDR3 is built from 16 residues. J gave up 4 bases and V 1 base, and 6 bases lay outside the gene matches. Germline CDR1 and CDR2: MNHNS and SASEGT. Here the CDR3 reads CASSEGAGRITGELFF. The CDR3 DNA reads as TGTGCCAGCAGTGAAGGAGCGGGGAGGATCACCGGGGAGCTGTTTTTT.

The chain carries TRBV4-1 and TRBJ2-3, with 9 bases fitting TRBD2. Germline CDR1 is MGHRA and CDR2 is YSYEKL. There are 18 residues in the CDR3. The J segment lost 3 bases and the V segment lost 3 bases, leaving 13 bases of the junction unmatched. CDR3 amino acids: CASSHAIAGGQVTDTQYF. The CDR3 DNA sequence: TGCGCCAGCAGCCATGCGATCGCGGGGGGGCAGGTGACAGATACGCAGTATTTT.

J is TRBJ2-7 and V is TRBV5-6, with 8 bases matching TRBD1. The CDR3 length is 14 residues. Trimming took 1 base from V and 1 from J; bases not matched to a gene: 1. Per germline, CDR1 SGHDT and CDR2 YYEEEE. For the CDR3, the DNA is TGTGCCAGCAGCTTGTACAGGGGGTCCTACGAGCAGTACTTC. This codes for CASSLYRGSYEQYF.

CDR3 nucleotide sequence: TGCGCCAGCAGTGGGACAAGTTACTACGAGCAGTACTTC. This sequence encodes CASSGTSYYEQYF. The genes are TRBV10-2 and TRBJ2-7, with D perhaps matching TRBD1 (5 bases). The V and J ends lost 4 bases and 3 bases respectively, with 10 bases between them. The CDR3 has 13 residues. Germline CDR1 and CDR2: WSHSY and SAAADI.

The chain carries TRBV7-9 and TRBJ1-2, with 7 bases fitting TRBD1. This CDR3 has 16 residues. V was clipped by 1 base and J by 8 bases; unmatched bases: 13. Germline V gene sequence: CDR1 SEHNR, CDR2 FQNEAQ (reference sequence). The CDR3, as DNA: TGTGCCAGCAGCTTAGTCCCTCTAGGACAGGTTTTAGGCTACACCTTC. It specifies CASSLVPLGQVLGYTF.

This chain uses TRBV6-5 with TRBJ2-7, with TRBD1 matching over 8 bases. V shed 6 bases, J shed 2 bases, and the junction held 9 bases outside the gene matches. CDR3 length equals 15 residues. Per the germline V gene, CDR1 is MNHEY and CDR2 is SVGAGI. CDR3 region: CASRLVTGATYEQYF. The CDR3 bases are TGTGCCAGCAGGCTCGTGACAGGGGCCACCTACGAGCAGTACTTC.

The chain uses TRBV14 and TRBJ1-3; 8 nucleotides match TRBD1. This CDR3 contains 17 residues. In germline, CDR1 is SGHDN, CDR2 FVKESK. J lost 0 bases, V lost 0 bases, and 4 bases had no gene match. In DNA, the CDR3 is TGTGCCAGCAGCCAAGAACACAGGGGGTTCTCTGGAAACACCATATATTTT. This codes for CASSQEHRGFSGNTIYF.

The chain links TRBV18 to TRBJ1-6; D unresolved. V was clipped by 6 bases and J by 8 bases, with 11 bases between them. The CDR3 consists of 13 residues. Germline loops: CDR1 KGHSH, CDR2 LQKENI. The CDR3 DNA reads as TGTGCCAGCTCCCTGGGCAGAGATTCACCCCTCCACTTT. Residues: CASSLGRDSPLHF.

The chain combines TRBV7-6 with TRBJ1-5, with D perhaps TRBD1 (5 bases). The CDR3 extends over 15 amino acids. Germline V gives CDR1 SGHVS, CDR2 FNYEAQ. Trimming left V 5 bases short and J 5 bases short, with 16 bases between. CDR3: CASSPGAGRDQPQHF. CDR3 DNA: TGTGCCAGCAGCCCCGGTGCAGGGAGGGATCAGCCCCAGCATTTT.

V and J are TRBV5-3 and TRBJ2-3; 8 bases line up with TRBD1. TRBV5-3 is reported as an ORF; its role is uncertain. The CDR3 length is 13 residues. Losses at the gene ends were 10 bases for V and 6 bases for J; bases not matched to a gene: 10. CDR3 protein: CAGRDRCLDTQYF. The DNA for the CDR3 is TGTGCCGGGCGGGACAGGTGCTTGGATACGCAGTATTTT.

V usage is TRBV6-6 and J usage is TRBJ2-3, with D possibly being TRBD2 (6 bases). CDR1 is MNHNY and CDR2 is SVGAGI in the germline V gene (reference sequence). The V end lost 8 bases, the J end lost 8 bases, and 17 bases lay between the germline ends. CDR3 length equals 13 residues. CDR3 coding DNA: TGTGCCAGCGAAACTAGTTTTAGCGGTACGCAGTATTTT. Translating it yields CASETSFSGTQYF.

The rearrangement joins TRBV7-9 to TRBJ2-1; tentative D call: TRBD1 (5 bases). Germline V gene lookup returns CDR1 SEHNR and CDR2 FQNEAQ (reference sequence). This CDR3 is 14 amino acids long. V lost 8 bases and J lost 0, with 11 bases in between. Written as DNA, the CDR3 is TGTGCCAGCTACCTAGGGGCCTCCTACAATGAGCAGTTCTTC. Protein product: CASYLGASYNEQFF.

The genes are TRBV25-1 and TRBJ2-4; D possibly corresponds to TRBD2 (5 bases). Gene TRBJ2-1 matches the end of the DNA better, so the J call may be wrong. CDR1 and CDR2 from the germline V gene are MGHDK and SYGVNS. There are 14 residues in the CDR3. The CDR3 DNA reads TGTGCCAGCAGTGAATCTGCCAGAGGGAACATTCAGTTCTTC. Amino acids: CASSESARGNIQFF.

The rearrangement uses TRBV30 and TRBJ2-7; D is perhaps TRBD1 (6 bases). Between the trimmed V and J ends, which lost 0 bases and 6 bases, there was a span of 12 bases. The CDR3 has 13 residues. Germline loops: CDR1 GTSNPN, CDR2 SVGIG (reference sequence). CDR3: CAWSVGTTLEQYF. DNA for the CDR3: TGTGCCTGGAGTGTAGGGACAACTCTCGAGCAGTACTTC.

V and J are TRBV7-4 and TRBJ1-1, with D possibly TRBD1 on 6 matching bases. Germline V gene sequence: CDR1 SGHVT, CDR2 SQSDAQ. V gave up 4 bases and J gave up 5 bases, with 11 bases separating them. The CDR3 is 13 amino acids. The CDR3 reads CASSSQGWTEAFF. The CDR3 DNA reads TGTGCCAGCAGCTCCCAGGGGTGGACTGAAGCTTTCTTT.

CDR3 residues: CASSPGGGTQYF. In DNA form, the CDR3 reads TGTGCCAGCAGCCCCGGGGGGGGGACCCAGTACTTC. The rearrangement joins TRBV7-7 to TRBJ2-5; 8 bases are shared with TRBD2. The CDR3 is 12 residues long. With 5 bases clipped from V and 7 bases from J, the junction kept 3 bases outside the gene matches. CDR1 SSHAT and CDR2 FNYEAQ come from the germline V gene (reference sequence).

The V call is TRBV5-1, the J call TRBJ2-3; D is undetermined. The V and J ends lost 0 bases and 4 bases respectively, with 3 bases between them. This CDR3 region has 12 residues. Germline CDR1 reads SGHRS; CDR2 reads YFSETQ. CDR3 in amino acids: CASSLASDTQYF. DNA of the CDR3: TGCGCCAGCAGCTTGGCGTCAGATACGCAGTATTTT.

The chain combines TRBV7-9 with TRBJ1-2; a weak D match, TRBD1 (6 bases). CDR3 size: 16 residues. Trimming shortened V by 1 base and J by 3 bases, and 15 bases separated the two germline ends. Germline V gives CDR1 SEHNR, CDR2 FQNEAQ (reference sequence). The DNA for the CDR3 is TGTGCCAGCAGCTTAGATGGACAGCTTATGTACTATGGCTACACCTTC. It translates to CASSLDGQLMYYGYTF.

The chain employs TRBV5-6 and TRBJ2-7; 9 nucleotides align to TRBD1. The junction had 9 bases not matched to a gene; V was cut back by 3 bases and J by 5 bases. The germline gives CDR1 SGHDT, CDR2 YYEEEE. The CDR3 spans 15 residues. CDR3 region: CASSSETGGRHEQYF. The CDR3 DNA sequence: TGTGCCAGCAGCTCAGAGACAGGGGGGCGCCACGAGCAGTACTTC.

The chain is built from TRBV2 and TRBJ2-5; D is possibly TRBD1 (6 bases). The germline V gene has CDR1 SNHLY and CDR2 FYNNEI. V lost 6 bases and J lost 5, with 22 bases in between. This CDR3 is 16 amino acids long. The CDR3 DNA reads TGTGCCAGCAGCGCCTGGGCTAAGAGCAGGGGCGAGACCCAGTACTTC. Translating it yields CASSAWAKSRGETQYF.

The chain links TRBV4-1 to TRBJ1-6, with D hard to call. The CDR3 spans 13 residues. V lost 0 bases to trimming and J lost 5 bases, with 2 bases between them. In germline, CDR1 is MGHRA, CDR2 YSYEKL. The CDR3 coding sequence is TGCGCCAGCAGCCAAGATAATAATTCACCCCTCCACTTT. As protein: CASSQDNNSPLHF.

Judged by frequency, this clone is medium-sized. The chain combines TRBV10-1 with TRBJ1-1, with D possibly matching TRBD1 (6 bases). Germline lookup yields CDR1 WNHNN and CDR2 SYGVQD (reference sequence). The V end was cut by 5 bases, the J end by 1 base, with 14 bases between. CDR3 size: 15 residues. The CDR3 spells CASSKSETGNTEAFF. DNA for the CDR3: TGCGCCAGCAGTAAATCCGAGACAGGGAACACTGAAGCTTTCTTT.